Below, 23 T cell receptor beta chains from the same sample are listed, as sequenced in a study of regulatory T cells in long-lasting Graves disease. According to the study, TCR beta libraries were built with iRepertoire HTBI primers and CDR3-region Arm-PCR. From the multiplex PCR reads, TCRdb called clonotypes with MiXCR, one entry per CDR3 protein. The sample gives 400,000 to 500,000 distinct CDR3 sequences, about 15% of which show up once; roughly a sixth is in the top ten. Time point: newly diagnosed GD, antithyroid drugs for less than 3 months. Extracted PBMC RNA gave rise to the TCR library. Another study also made use of these data, one on T cells in Graves' hyperthyroidism and ophthalmopathy.

The sequencing used peripheral blood mononuclear cells (PBMCs), collected at new diagnosis, from a patient treated with antithyroid drugs. The receptors originated from a woman aged 50 to 60 with Graves disease.

To note about this clonotype: This may come from a read error, since a much larger clone is one base off. The V gene is TRBV13, the J gene TRBJ2-5; 13 bases agree with TRBD2. The V segment lost 8 bases and the J segment 11 bases; nucleotides outside the gene matches: 11. Germline-derived CDR1 and CDR2 are PRHDT and FYEKMQ (reference sequence). This CDR3 has 14 amino acids. CDR3 sequence: CASLRTSGSHEQYF. CDR3 DNA sequence: TGTGCCAGCCTGAGGACTAGCGGGAGTCATGAGCAGTACTTC.

A few counts support this clonotype. V is TRBV20-1 and J is TRBJ2-7; D call uncertain. The CDR3 extends over 12 amino acids. CDR1 is DFQATT and CDR2 is SNEGSKA in the germline V gene (reference sequence). Trimming removed 2 bases at V and 1 base at J, with 6 bases between. CDR3 in amino acids: CSARRPSYEQYF. DNA of the CDR3: TGCAGTGCTAGACGACCATCCTACGAGCAGTACTTC.

For this clonotype: Just one base apart from a much larger clone, this may be a read error. The V call is TRBV28, the J call TRBJ2-3; 11 bases are shared with TRBD2. CDR1 MDHEN and CDR2 SYDVKM come from the germline V gene. There are 15 residues in the CDR3. V lost 6 bases to trimming and J lost 4 bases; unmatched junction nucleotides: 6. The CDR3 DNA reads TGTGCCAGCAGGCGACTAGCGGGAAACTCAGATACGCAGTATTTT. Protein product: CASRRLAGNSDTQYF.

The genes are TRBV13 and TRBJ2-7, with D possibly TRBD1 on 5 matching bases. V was trimmed by 5 bases and J by 0 bases, leaving 14 bases between them. The length of the CDR3 is 15 residues. Looked up from germline, CDR1 is PRHDT and CDR2 is FYEKMQ (reference sequence). CDR3: CASSPPRASSYEQYF. The CDR3 region has the DNA TGTGCCAGCAGCCCCCCCAGGGCGAGCTCCTACGAGCAGTACTTC. Full variable domain (rest looked up from reference TRBV13 and TRBJ2-7): AAGVIQSPRHLIKEKRETATLKCYPIPRHDTVYWYQQGPGQDPQFLISFYEKMQSDKGSIPDRFSAQQFSDYHSELNMSSLELGDSALYFCASSPPRASSYEQYFGPGTRLTVT.

This clonotype occurred many times. The chain carries TRBV5-1 and TRBJ1-4; TRBD1 matches 7 bases. The junction had 3 bases not matched to a gene; V was cut back by 3 bases and J by 7 bases. This CDR3 has 13 residues. Per the germline V gene, CDR1 is SGHRS and CDR2 is YFSETQ. In nucleotides, the CDR3 is TGCGCCAGCAGCTGGGACAGCCGTGAAAAACTGTTTTTT. This sequence encodes CASSWDSREKLFF.

This clonotype came up many times. J is TRBJ2-5 and V is TRBV7-9, with 9 bases fitting TRBD2. V shed 6 bases and J 5 bases; nucleotides not matched to a gene: 13. CDR3 size: 16 residues. The germline V gene has CDR1 SEHNR and CDR2 FQNEAQ (reference sequence). CDR3 sequence (DNA): TGTGCCAGCAGACACACCGGGACTAGCTCGGTGGAGACCCAGTACTTC. Translating it yields CASRHTGTSSVETQYF.

This clonotype was detected many times. The chain is built from TRBV28 and TRBJ2-4; unclear D gene. The CDR3 loop spans 12 amino acids. The germline V and J ends were trimmed by 8 bases and 6 bases, with 11 bases remaining between them. Germline CDR1 MDHEN, CDR2 SYDVKM. CDR3 loop: CASGWARNIQYF. Written as DNA, the CDR3 is TGTGCCAGCGGGTGGGCGAGAAACATTCAGTACTTC.

The rearrangement joins TRBV6-1 to TRBJ2-2; 9 nucleotides agree with TRBD2. V lost 2 bases, J lost 6 bases, and 13 bases stayed unmatched. Germline V lookup: CDR1 MNHNS, CDR2 SASEGT. The CDR3 totals 18 residues. The CDR3 sequence: CASSEYLAGDNQAGELFF. As DNA, the CDR3 is TGTGCCAGCAGTGAATATTTAGCGGGAGATAACCAAGCCGGGGAGCTGTTTTTT.

The chain combines TRBV20-1 with TRBJ2-7, with D uncertain. This CDR3 is built from 13 residues. V was shortened by 1 base and J by 1 base, with 8 bases between the two germline ends. Germline assignment: CDR1 DFQATT and CDR2 SNEGSKA (reference sequence). CDR3 region: CSARVLDSYEQYF. The CDR3 nucleotides are TGCAGTGCTAGAGTCCTAGATTCCTACGAGCAGTACTTC.

In its sample, this clonotype was seen many times. J is TRBJ2-5 and V is TRBV11-2; 10 bases are a match to TRBD2. The V gene's germline CDR1 is SGHAT and CDR2 FQNNGV. V was pared by 0 bases and J by 5 bases, with 9 bases of the junction left unmatched. This CDR3 comprises 17 residues. CDR3 in DNA: TGTGCCAGCAGCTTAGAAGGGCTAGCGGGAGTCGAGGAGACCCAGTACTTC. Translating gives CASSLEGLAGVEETQYF.

This clonotype was seen many times. The chain joins TRBV28 to TRBJ2-7, with 7 bases that match TRBD2. From germline, CDR1 is MDHEN and CDR2 SYDVKM. Trimming at V came to 6 bases and at J to 4 bases, leaving 9 bases not matched to a gene. The CDR3 runs to 14 residues. The CDR3 loop is CASRPGLTEYEQYF. CDR3 sequence (DNA): TGTGCCAGCAGGCCGGGACTAACCGAATACGAGCAGTACTTC.

The table lists this clonotype with many counts. The chain carries TRBV9 and TRBJ1-5, with D possibly matching TRBD1 (6 bases). The CDR3 loop spans 13 amino acids. Germline lookup yields CDR1 SGDLS and CDR2 YYNGEE. V was shortened by 4 bases and J by 6 bases, with 11 bases between the two germline ends. The CDR3 nucleotides are TGTGCCAGCAGCCCAGGGGTGTTTCAGCCCCAGCATTTT. Encoded protein: CASSPGVFQPQHF. Full variable domain (missing parts from reference TRBV9 and TRBJ1-5): DSGVTQTPKHLITATGQRVTLRCSPRSGDLSVYWYQQSLDQGLQFLIQYYNGEERAKGNILERFSAQQFPDLHSELNLSSLELGDSALYFCASSPGVFQPQHFGDGTRLSIL.

The J gene is TRBJ2-1, the V gene TRBV6-1; D unresolved. V lost 6 bases and J 9 bases, leaving 9 bases between the germline ends. Germline CDR1 reads MNHNS; CDR2 reads SASEGT. The CDR3 is made up of 11 amino acids. The CDR3 is CASSPRIEQFF. DNA of the CDR3: TGTGCCAGCAGCCCGAGGATTGAGCAGTTCTTC.

CDR3 sequence (DNA): TGTGCCACCAGTGACCCGAGCAGTGAGACGAACTATGGCTACACCTTC. Amino acids: CATSDPSSETNYGYTF. The chain joins TRBV24-1 to TRBJ1-2; no firm D call. The germline V and J ends were trimmed by 4 bases and 2 bases, with 16 bases remaining between them. Germline V gene lookup returns CDR1 KGHDR and CDR2 SFDVKD. The CDR3 spans 16 residues.

J is TRBJ1-2 and V is TRBV9, with TRBD1 as a possible D gene (6 bases). Germline-derived CDR1 and CDR2 are SGDLS and YYNGEE. This CDR3 spans 16 amino acids. The V gene lost 3 bases and the J gene lost 5 bases, with 20 bases spanning the gap. The CDR3 DNA follows: TGTGCCAGCAGCGCGTCGATTTTGGGGGCGGGGTATGGCTACACCTTC. It specifies CASSASILGAGYGYTF. Looking up the rest from reference TRBV9 and TRBJ1-2 gives the full variable domain: DSGVTQTPKHLITATGQRVTLRCSPRSGDLSVYWYQQSLDQGLQFLIQYYNGEERAKGNILERFSAQQFPDLHSELNLSSLELGDSALYFCASSASILGAGYGYTFGSGTRLTVV.

This clonotype turned up a few times. The gene calls are TRBV28 and TRBJ1-2; D unclear. The V and J ends lost 2 bases and 4 bases respectively, with 11 bases between them. The CDR3 extends over 14 amino acids. The germline V gene encodes CDR1 MDHEN and CDR2 SYDVKM. The CDR3 DNA is TGTGCCAGCAGTTTAGTCGTGGCGTCCTATGGCTACACCTTC. Residues: CASSLVVASYGYTF.

This clonotype has just a few counts. The CDR3: CASRTSKIGGTEAFF. The CDR3 DNA reads as TGTGCCAGCAGAACATCTAAAATCGGGGGCACTGAAGCTTTCTTT. The V gene is TRBV6-1, the J gene TRBJ1-1; D is perhaps TRBD1 (5 bases). V lost 6 bases and J 4 bases, leaving 18 bases between the germline ends. The germline gives CDR1 MNHNS, CDR2 SASEGT. The CDR3 is made up of 15 amino acids.

This clonotype was detected a few times. The chain joins TRBV27 to TRBJ2-1, with D possibly being TRBD2 (5 bases). V lost 0 bases, J lost 11 bases, and 14 bases lay in between. This CDR3 is 14 amino acids long. The germline gives CDR1 MNHEY, CDR2 SMNVEV (reference sequence). The CDR3 nucleotides are TGTGCCAGCAGTTTATCCTTTCGAGCGGAGAAGCAGTTCTTC. Translation gives CASSLSFRAEKQFF.

V is TRBV20-1 and J is TRBJ2-1; 15 bases align to TRBD2. The CDR3 sequence is 16 residues long. With 5 bases clipped from V and 1 base from J, the junction kept 3 bases outside the gene matches. Germline CDR1 reads DFQATT; CDR2 reads SNEGSKA (reference sequence). The CDR3 sequence is CSASGLAGGSYNEQFF. CDR3 nucleotides: TGCAGTGCTTCGGGACTAGCGGGGGGTTCCTACAATGAGCAGTTCTTC.

This rearrangement joins TRBV3-1 to TRBJ2-1; 10 bases are a match to TRBD2. The CDR3 is made up of 17 amino acids. Germline CDR1 reads LGHDT; CDR2 reads YNNKEL (reference sequence). Trimming removed 0 bases from V and 7 bases from J; junction bases left unmatched: 9. Here the CDR3 reads CASSQDRTSGDLNEQFF. Written as DNA, the CDR3 is TGTGCCAGCAGCCAAGATAGAACTAGCGGGGATTTAAATGAGCAGTTCTTC.

This chain links TRBV20-1 with TRBJ2-1; 10 positions match TRBD2. Germline V gene data show CDR1 as DFQATT and CDR2 as SNEGSKA (reference sequence). The CDR3 length is 14 residues. V shed 5 bases and J 6 bases; nucleotides not matched to a gene: 7. The CDR3 DNA sequence: TGCAGTGCTCTAAGACTAGCGGGTATCAATGAGCAGTTCTTC. This translates into CSALRLAGINEQFF.

Many counts were recorded for this clonotype. The chain couples TRBV30 to TRBJ2-1; D gene uncertain. The CDR3 is 14 amino acids. V was trimmed by 2 bases and J by 5 bases, leaving 13 bases between them. Germline V lookup: CDR1 GTSNPN, CDR2 SVGIG (reference sequence). The CDR3 nucleotides are TGTGCCTGGAGTTGGGGTAGGGTTCACAATGAGCAGTTCTTC. Its translation: CAWSWGRVHNEQFF.

This clonotype was seen a handful of times. This chain joins TRBV9 and TRBJ2-5; 10 nucleotides match TRBD2. Germline V gene lookup returns CDR1 SGDLS and CDR2 YYNGEE. This CDR3 has 15 amino acids. J gave up 5 bases and V 1 base, and 5 bases lay outside the gene matches. CDR3 in DNA: TGTGCCAGCAGCGTAAGCGGGAGGGCCGGTGAGACCCAGTACTTC. Amino acid sequence: CASSVSGRAGETQYF.